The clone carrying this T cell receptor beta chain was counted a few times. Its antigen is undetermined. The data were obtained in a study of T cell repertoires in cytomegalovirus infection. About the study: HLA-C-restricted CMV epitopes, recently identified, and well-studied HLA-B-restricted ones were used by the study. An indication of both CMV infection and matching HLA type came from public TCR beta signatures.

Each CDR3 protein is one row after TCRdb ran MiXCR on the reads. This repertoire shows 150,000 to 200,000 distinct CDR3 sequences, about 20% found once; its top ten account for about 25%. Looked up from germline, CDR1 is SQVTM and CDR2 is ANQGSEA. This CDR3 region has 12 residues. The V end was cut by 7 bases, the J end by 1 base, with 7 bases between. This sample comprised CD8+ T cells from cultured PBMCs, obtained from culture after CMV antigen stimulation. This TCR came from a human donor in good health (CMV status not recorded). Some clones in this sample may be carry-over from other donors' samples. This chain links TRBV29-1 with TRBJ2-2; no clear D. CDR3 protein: CSATGNTGELFF. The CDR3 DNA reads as TGCAGCGCCACCGGGAACACCGGGGAGCTGTTTTTT.